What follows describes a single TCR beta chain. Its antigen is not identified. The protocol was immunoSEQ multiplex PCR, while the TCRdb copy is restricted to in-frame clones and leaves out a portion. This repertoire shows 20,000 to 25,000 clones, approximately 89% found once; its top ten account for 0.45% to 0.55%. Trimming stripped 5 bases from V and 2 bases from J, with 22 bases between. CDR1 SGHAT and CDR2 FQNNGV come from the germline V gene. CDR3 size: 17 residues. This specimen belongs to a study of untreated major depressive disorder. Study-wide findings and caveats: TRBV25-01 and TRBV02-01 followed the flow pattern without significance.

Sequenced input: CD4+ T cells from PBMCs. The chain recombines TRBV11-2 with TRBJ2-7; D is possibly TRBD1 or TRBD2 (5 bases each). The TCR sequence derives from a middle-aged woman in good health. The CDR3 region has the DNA TGTGCCAGCAGCCCCCTTAGCTTCCGGGACGGAGCCTACGAGCAGTACTTC. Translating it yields CASSPLSFRDGAYEQYF.